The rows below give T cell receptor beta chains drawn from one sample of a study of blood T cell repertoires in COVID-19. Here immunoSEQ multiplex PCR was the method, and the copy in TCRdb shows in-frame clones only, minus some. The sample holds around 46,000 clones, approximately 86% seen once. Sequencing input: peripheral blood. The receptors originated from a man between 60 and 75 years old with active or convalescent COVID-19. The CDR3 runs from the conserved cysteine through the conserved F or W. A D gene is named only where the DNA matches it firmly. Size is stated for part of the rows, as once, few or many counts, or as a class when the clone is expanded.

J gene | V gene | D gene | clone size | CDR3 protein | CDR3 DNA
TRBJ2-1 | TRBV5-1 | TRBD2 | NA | CASSFTSGVNNEQFF | TGCGCCAGCAGCTTTACTAGCGGGGTAAACAATGAGCAGTTCTTC
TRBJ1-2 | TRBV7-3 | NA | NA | CASSTGGDAGYTF | TGTGCCAGCAGCACGGGGGGAGATGCTGGCTACACCTTC
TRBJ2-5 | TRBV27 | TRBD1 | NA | CASSPWTGASQETQYF | TGTGCCAGCAGTCCTTGGACAGGGGCGAGCCAAGAGACCCAGTACTTC
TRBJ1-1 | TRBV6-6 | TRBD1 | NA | CASSYGTGGEAFF | TGTGCCAGCAGTTACGGTACAGGGGGTGAAGCTTTCTTT
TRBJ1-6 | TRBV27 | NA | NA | CASSLSPVGSTLNSPLHF | TGTGCCAGCAGTTTATCTCCTGTCGGCAGTACACTAAATTCACCCCTCCACTTT
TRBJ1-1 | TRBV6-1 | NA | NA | CASSEVVSMNTEAFF | TGTGCCAGCAGTGAAGTCGTCAGTATGAACACTGAAGCTTTCTTT
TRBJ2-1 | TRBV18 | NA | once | CASSPVSGSYNEQFF | TGTGCCAGCTCACCAGTAAGCGGATCCTACAATGAGCAGTTCTTC
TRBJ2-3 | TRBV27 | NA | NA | CASSLRGTDTQYF | TGTGCCAGCAGTTTGCGCGGCACAGATACGCAGTATTTT
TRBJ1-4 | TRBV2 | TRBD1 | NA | CASSVDRGGDEKLFF | TGTGCCAGCAGTGTAGACAGGGGGGGAGATGAAAAACTGTTTTTT
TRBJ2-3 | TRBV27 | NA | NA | CASSPETKTDTQYF | TGTGCCAGCAGTCCCGAGACAAAGACAGATACGCAGTATTTT
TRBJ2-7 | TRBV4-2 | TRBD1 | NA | CASSQPNRGNSYEQYF | TGTGCCAGCAGCCAACCGAACAGGGGGAACTCCTACGAGCAGTACTTC
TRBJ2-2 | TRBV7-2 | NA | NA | CASRFGGNTGELFF | TGTGCCAGCAGGTTCGGGGGGAACACCGGGGAGCTGTTTTTT
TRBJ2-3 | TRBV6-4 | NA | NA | CASSPQGADTQYF | TGTGCCAGCAGCCCACAGGGCGCAGATACGCAGTATTTT